This record concerns one TCR beta chain sequence. The antigen is unknown. This CDR3 region has 14 residues. CDR1 SGHRS and CDR2 YFSETQ come from the germline V gene. Addition of UMIs with a 6-nucleotide sample barcode was achieved by template switching. TCRdb re-called the 5' RACE reads, yielding one record per CDR3 amino acid sequence without DNA. The sample holds around 230,000 distinct CDR3 sequences. Per donor, about 2.5 ml of blood was collected and frozen. The sample belongs to a study of monozygotic twins with inflammatory bowel disease. Regarding the study as a whole: Perhaps reflecting limited power, concordant and discordant twins did not differ in repertoire similarity.

The receptor's source is a human donor with ulcerative colitis or Crohn's disease, or a healthy co-twin of an affected twin (not recorded which). V usage is TRBV5-1 and J usage is TRBJ2-1; TCRdb proposes TRBD2, but this gene call is untestable without DNA. The sequenced sample consisted of blood. CDR3 loop: CASSGTSGDNEQFF. The variable domain in full, completed from reference TRBV5-1 and TRBJ2-1, reads KAGVTQTPRYLIKTRGQQVTLSCSPISGHRSVSWYQQTPGQGLQFLFEYFSETQRNKGNFPGRFSGRQFSNSRSEMNVSTLELGDSALYLCASSGTSGDNEQFFGPGTRLTVL.